What follows describes a single T cell receptor beta chain. The same CDR3 is also encoded by other DNA sequences in this sample. Under the authors' procedure: It was from reference gene primer amplification that nucleated cell counts were estimated. Produced via immunoSEQ multiplex PCR; TCRdb's table is partial and in-frame only. V, J and clone size are those of that table, while D and trimming were read from the DNA. The data show hundreds of thousands of clones, with around 79% seen just once and 2.5% to 4% held by the top ten. The data were taken from a study of blood T cell repertoires in COVID-19. Study in general: Sites in the United States, Italy and Spain provided acute and convalescent COVID-19 samples. The analysed material was cDNA or gDNA that came from T cells, B-cell-depleted T cells, or PBMCs.

From germline, CDR1 is SGHNT and CDR2 YYREEE (reference sequence). Trimming pared 0 bases from V and 2 bases from J, leaving 5 bases between. The CDR3 sequence is 14 residues long. Source material: peripheral blood. This rearrangement joins TRBV5-4 to TRBJ1-4; D not certain. The clonotype originates from a woman aged 80 or over with acute or convalescent COVID-19. CDR3 residues: CASSLGGTNEKLFF. The CDR3 DNA is TGTGCCAGCAGCTTGGGCGGGACTAATGAAAAACTGTTTTTT.